This is a list of T cell receptor beta chains from one sample in a study of response to subunit inactivated influenza vaccine. TCRdb analysed the RT-PCR reads with MiXCR anew, one entry per CDR3 protein. The table lists more than 150,000 distinct CDR3 sequences, about 9% of them singletons. The sample here was non-naive T cells sorted from PBMCs, taken on the day of vaccination. These receptor sequences come from a man aged 50-60 years who received an inactivated influenza vaccine. The CDR3 runs from the conserved cysteine through the conserved F or W. A D gene is named only where the DNA matches it firmly. Clone size is stated in some rows and not others, as once, few, many or a class when expanded.

abundance | j_gene | v_gene | d_gene | CDR3nt | CDR3aa
- | TRBJ2-5 | TRBV25-1 | TRBD2 | TGTGCCAGCAGTGCGCTCGGGACTAGAAAACAAGAGACCCAGTACTTC | CASSALGTRKQETQYF
many | TRBJ1-1 | TRBV30 | - | TGTGCCTGCCCACGAAGGCGGGGTCTGGGTGAAGCTTTCTTT | CACPRRRGLGEAFF
- | TRBJ2-5 | TRBV15 | TRBD1 | TGTGCCACCAGCAGAGATCAGGGACAGCTAGAGACCCAGTACTTC | CATSRDQGQLETQYF
many | TRBJ2-7 | TRBV5-1 | TRBD1 | TGCGCCAGCAGACGACAGGGGGACTACGAGCAGTACTTC | CASRRQGDYEQYF
- | TRBJ1-5 | TRBV27 | - | TGTGCCAGCAGTTCCGGACAACCTGGGCCCCAGCATTTT | CASSSGQPGPQHF
many | TRBJ2-5 | TRBV7-2 | TRBD2 | TGTGCCAGCAGTCCAATTAGGGGCGGGGGGGTGCAAGAGACCCAGTACTTC | CASSPIRGGGVQETQYF
many | TRBJ2-7 | TRBV20-1 | TRBD2 | TGCAGTGCTAAGAACTGGGGGGGACCAGCCTACGAGCAGTACTTC | CSAKNWGGPAYEQYF
many | TRBJ2-2 | TRBV20-1 | - | TGCAGTGTCAGTTACAGGAACACCGGGGAGCTGTTTTTT | CSVSYRNTGELFF
- | TRBJ2-7 | TRBV5-6 | - | TGTGCCAGCAGCGTTGGGGGGGGGCGCGAAGAGCAGTACTTC | CASSVGGGREEQYF
- | TRBJ2-3 | TRBV6-5 | - | TGTGCCAGCAGTTACGCTGTCGGGAGAAGAACAGATACGCAGTATTTT | CASSYAVGRRTDTQYF
- | TRBJ2-5 | TRBV5-1 | - | TGCGCCAGCAGCTTGGGGGTTACCCCCGCGGCCGGGGAGACCCAGTACTTC | CASSLGVTPAAGETQYF
many | TRBJ1-6 | TRBV11-2 | TRBD1 | TGTGCCAGCAGCCAGGGACAGCTTAATTCACCCCTCCACTTT | CASSQGQLNSPLHF
- | TRBJ2-1 | TRBV9 | TRBD2 | TGTGCCAGCAGCGCAGCGGGACTAGCGGTTGACAATGAGCAGTTCTTC | CASSAAGLAVDNEQFF
many | TRBJ1-5 | TRBV5-6 | TRBD1 | TGTGCCAGCAGCCTCGGGACAGGGGTTAAGCCCCAGCATTTT | CASSLGTGVKPQHF
- | TRBJ2-7 | TRBV7-3 | TRBD1 | TGTGCCAGCAGCCCGACAGGGGGTAGCACCTACGAGCAGTACTTC | CASSPTGGSTYEQYF
many | TRBJ1-2 | TRBV7-9 | - | TGTGCCAGCAGCTTGACGGAAAACTATGGCTACACCTTC | CASSLTENYGYTF
- | TRBJ2-3 | TRBV6-2/TRBV6-3 | TRBD2 | TGTGCCAGCAGCGAAGGCCTGACTAGCAGCGCAGATACGCAGTATTTT | CASSEGLTSSADTQYF
- | TRBJ2-3 | TRBV4-3 | - | TGCGCCAGCAGCCAGACTGGAACTTCTTACACAGATACGCAGTATTTT | CASSQTGTSYTDTQYF
few | TRBJ1-6 | TRBV20-1 | TRBD1 | TGCAGTGCTAGAGCCCTTACAACAGGGGGCAGGTATAATTCACCCCTCCACTTT | CSARALTTGGRYNSPLHF
- | TRBJ2-2 | TRBV7-6 | TRBD1 | TGTGCCAGCAGCATCGACAGGGTTAACACCGGGGAGCTGTTTTTT | CASSIDRVNTGELFF
- | TRBJ2-3 | TRBV20-1 | - | TGCAGTGCAAACACGATCCCCATACAGGGCCAAGACTTCACAGATACGCAGTATTTT | CSANTIPIQGQDFTDTQYF
many | TRBJ1-5 | TRBV10-3 | TRBD1 | TGTGCCATCAGAGCAGGGGGCGGCAATCAGCCCCAGCATTTT | CAIRAGGGNQPQHF
many | TRBJ2-5 | TRBV5-1 | TRBD2 | TGCGCCAGCAGCACGGGACTACAAGAGACCCAGTACTTC | CASSTGLQETQYF
few | TRBJ1-4 | TRBV11-2 | - | TGTGCCAGCAGCACAGCCGGGCCAGCAGAAAAACTGTTTTTT | CASSTAGPAEKLFF
many | TRBJ2-7 | TRBV12-3/TRBV12-4 | TRBD2 | TGTGCCAGCAGTCGGACTAGCGCCTACGAGCAGTACTTC | CASSRTSAYEQYF
few | TRBJ2-5 | TRBV20-1 | TRBD2 | TGCAGTGCTAGAGGAGACCCGGGAGGAGAGACCCAGTACTTC | CSARGDPGGETQYF
many | TRBJ2-3 | TRBV6-2/TRBV6-3 | TRBD2 | TGTGCCAGCCGGGGGACTAGCGGTACAGATACGCAGTATTTT | CASRGTSGTDTQYF
many | TRBJ1-6 | TRBV12-3/TRBV12-4 | - | TGTGCCAGCAGTTTCGAGATATTCGGGGGAAATTCACCCCTCCACTTT | CASSFEIFGGNSPLHF
- | TRBJ1-2 | TRBV30 | TRBD1 | TGTGCCTGGACCCGGGACAGGGCCTATGGCTACACCTTC | CAWTRDRAYGYTF
few | TRBJ2-5 | TRBV4-2 | TRBD2 | TGTGCCAGCAGCCAAGAGTCTAGCGGGGCACTGATGGAGACCCAGTACTTC | CASSQESSGALMETQYF
few | TRBJ2-7 | TRBV9 | TRBD1 | TGTGCCAGCAGCGTAGCTACGGACAGGGCCTACGAGCAGTACTTC | CASSVATDRAYEQYF
- | TRBJ2-2 | TRBV4-3 | - | TGCGCCAGCAGCCAAGAGGGGTTCCTGAACACCGGGGAGCTGTTTTTT | CASSQEGFLNTGELFF
many | TRBJ1-6 | TRBV30 | TRBD1 | TGTGCCTCCGACAGGGAGGATTCACCCCTCCACTTT | CASDREDSPLHF
few | TRBJ2-6 | TRBV6-1 | - | TGTGCCAGCAGTGAAGCGGCAGGAACCTCTGGGGCCAACGTCCTGACTTTC | CASSEAAGTSGANVLTF
once | TRBJ2-7 | TRBV20-1 | - | TGCAGTGCTAGAGCCCGGACAGACCACTACGAGCAGTACTTC | CSARARTDHYEQYF
- | TRBJ2-7 | TRBV15 | - | TGTGCCACCAGCAGAGATCGGTGGCAGTCCTACGAGCAGTACTTC | CATSRDRWQSYEQYF
- | TRBJ2-1 | TRBV25-1 | - | TGTGCCAGCAGTGACTCTAACTACAATGAGCAGTTCTTC | CASSDSNYNEQFF
few | TRBJ2-3 | TRBV4-2 | TRBD2 | TGTGCCAGCAGCCAAGGGGGGGATAGCGGGAGAGTCACAGATACGCAGTATTTT | CASSQGGDSGRVTDTQYF
- | TRBJ2-7 | TRBV30 | TRBD2 | TGTGCCTGGATTAGGACTAGCGGGAGCAACGAGCAATACTTC | CAWIRTSGSNEQYF
few | TRBJ2-2 | TRBV20-1 | - | TGCAGTGCTAGCAGGAACACCGGGGAGCTGTTTTTT | CSASRNTGELFF
few | TRBJ1-1 | TRBV28 | TRBD1 | TGTGCCACCTGGGACAGGGGGAACACTGAAGCTTTCTTT | CATWDRGNTEAFF
many | TRBJ2-1 | TRBV7-9 | - | TGTGCCAGCAGCTTAGGAGCGATCAATGAGCAGTTCTTC | CASSLGAINEQFF
- | TRBJ2-5 | TRBV5-5 | - | TGTGCCAGCAGCTTGTCCCCGGGAACGATGCAAGAGACCCAGTACTTC | CASSLSPGTMQETQYF
few | TRBJ2-3 | TRBV7-8 | TRBD2 | TGTGCCAGCTACACCAGGGCTGCGGGAGAGGCAGATACGCAGTATTTT | CASYTRAAGEADTQYF
- | TRBJ1-6 | TRBV5-4 | - | TGTGCCAGCAGTAACGATGATTCACCCCTCCACTTT | CASSNDDSPLHF
few | TRBJ1-1 | TRBV7-9 | - | TGTGCCAGCAGCCCAACGACTGAAGCTTTCTTT | CASSPTTEAFF
- | TRBJ2-5 | TRBV12-3/TRBV12-4 | TRBD1 | TGTGCCAGCAGTCCAGGGGGCTTCCAAGAGACCCAGTACTTC | CASSPGGFQETQYF
- | TRBJ1-5 | TRBV12-3/TRBV12-4 | - | TGTGCCAGCAGTGTCGTTTTGGTTCAGCCCCAGCATTTT | CASSVVLVQPQHF
few | TRBJ2-7 | TRBV6-6 | - | TGTGCCATCACCAGGGGCTACGAGCAGTACTTC | CAITRGYEQYF
many | TRBJ2-3 | TRBV9 | - | TGTGCCAGCAGCCCCGGACTGATCCACGTGGATACGCAGTATTTT | CASSPGLIHVDTQYF
- | TRBJ1-2 | TRBV5-1 | - | TGCGCCAGCAGCTTGCAATCGGGGGGGCGAGGAGGCTACACCTTC | CASSLQSGGRGGYTF
- | TRBJ2-7 | TRBV6-2/TRBV6-3 | - | TGTGCCAGCAGTTTCAACCCAATTTCCAGGATCGCCTACGAGCAGTACTTC | CASSFNPISRIAYEQYF
many | TRBJ2-3 | TRBV18 | - | TGTGCCAGCTCACCACCGAGGTTTGGCTACACAGATACGCAGTATTTT | CASSPPRFGYTDTQYF
few | TRBJ1-5 | TRBV7-6 | - | TGTGCCAGCAGCTTAGCGCAAGCTCAGCCCCAGCATTTT | CASSLAQAQPQHF
few | TRBJ1-6 | TRBV28 | - | TGTGCCAGCAGTACATATCAGGGACCCGATTCACCCCTCCACTTT | CASSTYQGPDSPLHF
many | TRBJ2-3 | TRBV6-1 | TRBD2 | TGTGCCAGCAGCCTGGGACTAGCAGCAGATACGCAGTATTTT | CASSLGLAADTQYF
many | TRBJ2-4 | TRBV20-1 | - | TGCAGTGCTAAGGGTGAGGCACAAGGCTACTTC | CSAKGEAQGYF